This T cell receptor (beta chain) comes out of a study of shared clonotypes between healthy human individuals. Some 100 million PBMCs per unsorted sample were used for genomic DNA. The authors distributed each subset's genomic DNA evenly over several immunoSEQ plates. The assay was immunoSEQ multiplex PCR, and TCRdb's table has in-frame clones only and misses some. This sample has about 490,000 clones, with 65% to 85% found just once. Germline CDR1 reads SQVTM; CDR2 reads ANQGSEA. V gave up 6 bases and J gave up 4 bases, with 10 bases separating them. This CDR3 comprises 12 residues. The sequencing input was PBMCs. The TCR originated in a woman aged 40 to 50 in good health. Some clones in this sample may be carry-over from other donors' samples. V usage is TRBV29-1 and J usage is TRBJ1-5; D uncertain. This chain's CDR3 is CSVLLGNQPQHF. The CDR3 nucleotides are TGCAGCGTCCTCTTGGGGAATCAGCCCCAGCATTTT.